This TCR beta chain derives from a study of shared clonotypes between healthy human individuals. The data were produced by immunoSEQ multiplex PCR, yet TCRdb's version contains in-frame clones alone and is incomplete. Of millions of clones listed, about 92% are singletons. The CDR3 consists of 15 residues. J was trimmed by 4 bases and V by 4 bases; bases with no gene match: 6. Germline CDR1 and CDR2: SGHDT and YYEEEE. Sequenced: naive CD4+ T cells from PBMCs. Subset noted: CD45RA+ positively selected. This sequence originates from a man aged 18 to 29 in good health. Some clones in this sample may be carry-over from other donors' samples. The gene calls are TRBV5-6 and TRBJ1-2; 11 positions agree with TRBD1. This CDR3 reads CASSGQGASSYGYTF. The CDR3 DNA is TGTGCCAGCAGCGGACAGGGGGCGAGCTCCTATGGCTACACCTTC.